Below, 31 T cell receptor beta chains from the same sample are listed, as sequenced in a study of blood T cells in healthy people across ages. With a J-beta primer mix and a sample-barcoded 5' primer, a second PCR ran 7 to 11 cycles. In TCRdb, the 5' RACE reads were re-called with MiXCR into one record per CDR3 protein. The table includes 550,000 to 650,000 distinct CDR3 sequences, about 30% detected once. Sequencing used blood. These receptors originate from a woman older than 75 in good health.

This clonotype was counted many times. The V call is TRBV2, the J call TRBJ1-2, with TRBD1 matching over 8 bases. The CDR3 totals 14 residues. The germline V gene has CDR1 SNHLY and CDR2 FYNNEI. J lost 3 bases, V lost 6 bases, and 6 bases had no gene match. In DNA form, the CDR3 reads TGTGCCAGCAGCGACAGGGGATTGGACTATGGCTACACCTTC. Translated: CASSDRGLDYGYTF. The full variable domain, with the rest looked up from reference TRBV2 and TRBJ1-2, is EPEVTQTPSHQVTQMGQEVILRCVPISNHLYFYWYRQILGQKVEFLVSFYNNEISEKSEIFDDQFSVERPDGSNFTLKIRSTKLEDSAMYFCASSDRGLDYGYTFGSGTRLTVV.

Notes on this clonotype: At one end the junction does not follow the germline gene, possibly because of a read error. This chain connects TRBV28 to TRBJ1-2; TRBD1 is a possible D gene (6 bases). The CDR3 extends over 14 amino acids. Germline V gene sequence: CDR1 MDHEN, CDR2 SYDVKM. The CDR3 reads CAGSRPDRPYGYTF. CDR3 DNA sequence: TGTGCCGGCAGCCGTCCGGACAGACCCTATGGCTACACCTTC.

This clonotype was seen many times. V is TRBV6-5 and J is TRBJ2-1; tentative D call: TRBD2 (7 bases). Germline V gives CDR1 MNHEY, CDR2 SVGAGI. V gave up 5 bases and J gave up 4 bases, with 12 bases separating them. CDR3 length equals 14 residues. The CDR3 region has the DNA TGTGCCAGCAGTGCGGGGGCGGGATACAATGAGCAGTTCTTC. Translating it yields CASSAGAGYNEQFF.

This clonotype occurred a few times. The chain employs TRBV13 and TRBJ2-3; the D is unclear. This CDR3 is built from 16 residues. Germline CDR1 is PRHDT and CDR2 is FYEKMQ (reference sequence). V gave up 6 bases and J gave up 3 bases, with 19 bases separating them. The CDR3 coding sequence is TGTGCCAGCAGTTACGCGTTAGGTCTTAGGACAGATACGCAGTATTTT. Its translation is CASSYALGLRTDTQYF.

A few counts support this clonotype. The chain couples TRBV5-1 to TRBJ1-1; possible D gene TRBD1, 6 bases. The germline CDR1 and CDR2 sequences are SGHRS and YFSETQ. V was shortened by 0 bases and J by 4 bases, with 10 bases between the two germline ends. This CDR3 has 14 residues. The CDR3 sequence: CASSLGQATTEAFF. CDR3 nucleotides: TGCGCCAGCAGCTTGGGACAGGCAACCACTGAAGCTTTCTTT.

The CDR3 nucleotides are TGCAGTGCTAGCGGTCAGGTCGATGAAAAACTGTTTTTT. Its protein product is CSASGQVDEKLFF. The chain couples TRBV20-1 to TRBJ1-4; D gene unclear. The CDR3 totals 13 residues. The germline V gene encodes CDR1 DFQATT and CDR2 SNEGSKA (reference sequence). V was shortened by 3 bases and J by 6 bases, with 11 bases between the two germline ends.

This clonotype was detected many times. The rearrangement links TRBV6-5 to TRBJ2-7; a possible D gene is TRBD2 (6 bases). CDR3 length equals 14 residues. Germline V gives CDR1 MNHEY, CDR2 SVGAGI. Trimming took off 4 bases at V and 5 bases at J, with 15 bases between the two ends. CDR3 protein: CASSSPRREDEQYF. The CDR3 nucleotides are TGTGCCAGCAGTTCACCGAGAAGGGAGGACGAGCAGTACTTC.

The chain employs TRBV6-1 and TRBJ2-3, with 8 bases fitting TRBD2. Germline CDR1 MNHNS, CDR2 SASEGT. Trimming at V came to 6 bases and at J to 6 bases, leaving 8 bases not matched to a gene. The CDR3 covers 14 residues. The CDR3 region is CASSRGGGRDTQYF. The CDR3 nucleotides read TGTGCCAGCAGCCGAGGCGGGGGGCGGGATACGCAGTATTTT.

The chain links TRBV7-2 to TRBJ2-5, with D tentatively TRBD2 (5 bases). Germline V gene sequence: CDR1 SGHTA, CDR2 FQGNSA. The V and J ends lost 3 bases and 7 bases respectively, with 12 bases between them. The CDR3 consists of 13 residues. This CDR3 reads CASSFETGRTQYF. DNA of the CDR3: TGTGCCAGCAGCTTCGAGACGGGGAGGACCCAGTACTTC.

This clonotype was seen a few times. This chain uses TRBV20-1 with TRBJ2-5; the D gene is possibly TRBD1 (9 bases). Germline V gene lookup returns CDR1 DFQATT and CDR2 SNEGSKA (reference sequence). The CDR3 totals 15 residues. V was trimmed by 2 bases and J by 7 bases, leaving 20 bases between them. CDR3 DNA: TGCAGTGCTAGACGAACAGGGGGCGCGGGGGGGACCCAGTACTTC. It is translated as CSARRTGGAGGTQYF.

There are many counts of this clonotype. This CDR3 is CASSFRLAGRSEQFF. CDR3 DNA: TGTGCCAGCAGCTTTAGACTAGCGGGGAGGAGTGAGCAGTTCTTC. The chain links TRBV7-2 to TRBJ2-1; TRBD2 agrees at 11 bases. J gave up 9 bases and V 3 bases, and 7 bases lay outside the gene matches. CDR3 size: 15 residues. The germline CDR1 and CDR2 sequences are SGHTA and FQGNSA.

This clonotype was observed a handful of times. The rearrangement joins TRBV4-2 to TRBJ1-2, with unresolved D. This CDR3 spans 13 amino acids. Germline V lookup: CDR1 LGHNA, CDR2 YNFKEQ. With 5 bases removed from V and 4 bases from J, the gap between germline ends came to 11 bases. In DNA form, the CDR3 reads TGTGCCAGCAGCGAAGGAAGCCCCTATGGCTACACCTTC. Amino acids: CASSEGSPYGYTF.

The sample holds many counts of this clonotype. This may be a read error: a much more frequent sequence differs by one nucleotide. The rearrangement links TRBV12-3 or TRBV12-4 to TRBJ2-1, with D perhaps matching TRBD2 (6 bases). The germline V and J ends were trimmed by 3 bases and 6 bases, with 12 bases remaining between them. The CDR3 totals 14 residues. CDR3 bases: TGTGCCAGCAGTTTGGAGACTAGAGGCAATGAGCAGTTCTTC. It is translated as CASSLETRGNEQFF.

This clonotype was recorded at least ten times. In DNA form, the CDR3 reads TGTGCCAGCAGCTTAGTGGCGGGGCTACGAGATACGCAGTATTTT. Its protein product is CASSLVAGLRDTQYF. The V gene is TRBV7-2, the J gene TRBJ2-3; D perhaps matches TRBD2 (6 bases). The CDR3 covers 15 residues. V was trimmed by 1 base and J by 5 bases, leaving 13 bases between them. Germline-derived CDR1 and CDR2 are SGHTA and FQGNSA. The full variable domain, in which reference TRBV7-2 and TRBJ2-3 provide the parts outside the CDR3, is GAGVSQSPSNKVTEKGKDVELRCDPISGHTALYWYRQSLGQGLEFLIYFQGNSAPDKSGLPSDRFSAERTGGSVSTLTIQRTQQEDSAVYLCASSLVAGLRDTQYFGPGTRLTVL.

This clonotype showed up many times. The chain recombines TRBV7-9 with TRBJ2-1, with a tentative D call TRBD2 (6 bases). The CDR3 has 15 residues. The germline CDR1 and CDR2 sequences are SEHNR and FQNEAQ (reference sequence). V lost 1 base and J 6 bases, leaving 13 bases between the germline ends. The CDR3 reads CASSLEGWRGNEQFF. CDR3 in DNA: TGTGCCAGCAGCTTAGAGGGCTGGCGGGGCAATGAGCAGTTCTTC.

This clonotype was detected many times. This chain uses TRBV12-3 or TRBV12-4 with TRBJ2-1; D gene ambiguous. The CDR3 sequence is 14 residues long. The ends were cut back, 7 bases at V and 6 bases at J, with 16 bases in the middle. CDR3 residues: CASNNLFSVNEQFF. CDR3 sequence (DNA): TGTGCCAGCAATAACCTGTTTTCGGTCAATGAGCAGTTCTTC.

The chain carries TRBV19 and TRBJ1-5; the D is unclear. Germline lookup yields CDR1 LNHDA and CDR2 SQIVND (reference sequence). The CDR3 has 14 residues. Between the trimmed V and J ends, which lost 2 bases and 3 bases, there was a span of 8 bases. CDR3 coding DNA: TGTGCCAGTAGTATAAAGTACCCCAATCAGCCCCAGCATTTT. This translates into CASSIKYPNQPQHF.

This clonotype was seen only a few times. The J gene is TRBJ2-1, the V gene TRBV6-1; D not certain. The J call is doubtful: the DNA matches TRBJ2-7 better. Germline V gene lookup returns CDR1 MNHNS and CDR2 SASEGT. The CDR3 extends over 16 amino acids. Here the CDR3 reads CASSERAPSSYNEQYF. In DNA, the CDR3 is TGTGCCAGCAGTGAAAGGGCACCCAGCTCCTACAATGAGCAGTACTTC.

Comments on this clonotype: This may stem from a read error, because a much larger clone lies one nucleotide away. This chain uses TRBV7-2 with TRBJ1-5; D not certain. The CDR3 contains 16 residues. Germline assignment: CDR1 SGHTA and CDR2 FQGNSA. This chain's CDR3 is CASSLDSATLNRPPHF. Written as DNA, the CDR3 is TGTGCCAGCAGCTTAGACTCAGCCACTCTGAATCGGCCCCCGCATTTT.

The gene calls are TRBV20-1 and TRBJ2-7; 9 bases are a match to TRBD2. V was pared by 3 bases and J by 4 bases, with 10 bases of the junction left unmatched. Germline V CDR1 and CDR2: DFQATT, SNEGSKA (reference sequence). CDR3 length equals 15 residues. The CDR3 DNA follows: TGCAGTGCTAGGGGGGAGCGGGGGGCCCGATACGAGCAGTACTTC. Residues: CSARGERGARYEQYF.

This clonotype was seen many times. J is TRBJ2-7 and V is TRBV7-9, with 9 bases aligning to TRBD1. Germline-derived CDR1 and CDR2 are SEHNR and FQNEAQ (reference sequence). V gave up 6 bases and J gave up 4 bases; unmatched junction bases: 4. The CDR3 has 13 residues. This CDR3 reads CASRGGQGYEQYF. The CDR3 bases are TGTGCCAGCAGAGGGGGACAGGGTTACGAGCAGTACTTC.

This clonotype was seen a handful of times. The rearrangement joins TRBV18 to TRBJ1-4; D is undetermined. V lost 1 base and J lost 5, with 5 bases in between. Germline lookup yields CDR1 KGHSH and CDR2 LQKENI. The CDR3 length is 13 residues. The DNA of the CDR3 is TGTGCCAGCTCACCACGACAAAATGAAAAACTGTTTTTT. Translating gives CASSPRQNEKLFF. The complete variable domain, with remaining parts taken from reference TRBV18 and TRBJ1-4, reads NAGVMQNPRHLVRRRGQEARLRCSPMKGHSHVYWYRQLPEEGLKFMVYLQKENIIDESGMPKERFSAEFPKEGPSILRIQQVVRGDSAAYFCASSPRQNEKLFFGSGTQLSVL.

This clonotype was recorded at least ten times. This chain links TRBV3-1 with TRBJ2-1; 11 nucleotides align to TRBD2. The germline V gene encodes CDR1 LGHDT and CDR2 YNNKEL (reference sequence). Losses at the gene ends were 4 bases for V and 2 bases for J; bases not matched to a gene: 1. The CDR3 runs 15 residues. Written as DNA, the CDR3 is TGTGCCAGCAGCCGTAGCGGGGGGGCCTACAATGAGCAGTTCTTC. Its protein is CASSRSGGAYNEQFF.

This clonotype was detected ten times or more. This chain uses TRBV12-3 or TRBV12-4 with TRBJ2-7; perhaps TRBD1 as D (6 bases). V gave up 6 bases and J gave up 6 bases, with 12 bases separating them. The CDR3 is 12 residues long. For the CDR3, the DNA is TGTGCCAGCAGGCCTGGGGGCGGCGAGCAGTACTTC. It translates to CASRPGGGEQYF.

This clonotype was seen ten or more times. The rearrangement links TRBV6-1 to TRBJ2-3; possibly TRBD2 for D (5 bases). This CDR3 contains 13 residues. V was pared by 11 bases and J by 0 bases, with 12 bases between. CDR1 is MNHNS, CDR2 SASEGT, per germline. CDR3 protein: CAGRRISTDTQYF. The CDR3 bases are TGTGCCGGGCGGAGGATTAGCACAGATACGCAGTATTTT.

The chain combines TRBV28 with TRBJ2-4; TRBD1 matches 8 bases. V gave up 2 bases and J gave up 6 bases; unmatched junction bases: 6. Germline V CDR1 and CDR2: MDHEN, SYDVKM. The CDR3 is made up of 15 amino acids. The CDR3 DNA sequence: TGTGCCAGCAGTTTACAGGACAGGGCGGCAAACATTCAGTACTTC. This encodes CASSLQDRAANIQYF.

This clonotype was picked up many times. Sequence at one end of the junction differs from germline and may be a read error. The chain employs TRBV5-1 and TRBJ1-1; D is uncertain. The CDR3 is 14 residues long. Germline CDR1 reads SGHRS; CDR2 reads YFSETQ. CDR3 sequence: CASSLAGRNTEAFF. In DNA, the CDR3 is TGTGCCAGCAGCTTAGCCGGACGGAACACTGAAGCTTTCTTT.

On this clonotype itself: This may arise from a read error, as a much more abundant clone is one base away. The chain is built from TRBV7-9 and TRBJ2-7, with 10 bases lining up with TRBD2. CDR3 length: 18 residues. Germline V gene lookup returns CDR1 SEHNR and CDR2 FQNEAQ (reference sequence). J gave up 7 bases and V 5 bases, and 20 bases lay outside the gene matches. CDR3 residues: CASSPIAGGSLSYNEQYF. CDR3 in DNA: TGTGCCAGCAGCCCTATAGCGGGGGGCAGTCTGTCCTACAATGAGCAGTACTTC.

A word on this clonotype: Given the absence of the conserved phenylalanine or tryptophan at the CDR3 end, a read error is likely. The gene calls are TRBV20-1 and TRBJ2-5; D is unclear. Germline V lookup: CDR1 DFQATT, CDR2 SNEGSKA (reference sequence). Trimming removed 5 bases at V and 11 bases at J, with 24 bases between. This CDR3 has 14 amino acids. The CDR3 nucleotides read TGCAGTGCTCCCCCCTGGAATTTCAACAATGAGCAGTACCTC. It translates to CSAPPWNFNNEQYL.

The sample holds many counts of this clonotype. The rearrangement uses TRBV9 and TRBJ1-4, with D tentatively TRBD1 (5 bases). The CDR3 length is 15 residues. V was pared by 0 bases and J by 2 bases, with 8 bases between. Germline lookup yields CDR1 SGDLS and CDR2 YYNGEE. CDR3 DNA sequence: TGTGCCAGCAGCGTAGGGGGCCGTACTAATGAAAAACTGTTTTTT. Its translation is CASSVGGRTNEKLFF.

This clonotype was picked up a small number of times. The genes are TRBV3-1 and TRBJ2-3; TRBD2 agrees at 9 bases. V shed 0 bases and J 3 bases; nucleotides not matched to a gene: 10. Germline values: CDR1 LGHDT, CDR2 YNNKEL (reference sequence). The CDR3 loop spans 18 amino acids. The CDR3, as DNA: TGTGCCAGCAGCCAAGATAGCGGGGGACCGAAAGGGACAGATACGCAGTATTTT. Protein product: CASSQDSGGPKGTDTQYF.